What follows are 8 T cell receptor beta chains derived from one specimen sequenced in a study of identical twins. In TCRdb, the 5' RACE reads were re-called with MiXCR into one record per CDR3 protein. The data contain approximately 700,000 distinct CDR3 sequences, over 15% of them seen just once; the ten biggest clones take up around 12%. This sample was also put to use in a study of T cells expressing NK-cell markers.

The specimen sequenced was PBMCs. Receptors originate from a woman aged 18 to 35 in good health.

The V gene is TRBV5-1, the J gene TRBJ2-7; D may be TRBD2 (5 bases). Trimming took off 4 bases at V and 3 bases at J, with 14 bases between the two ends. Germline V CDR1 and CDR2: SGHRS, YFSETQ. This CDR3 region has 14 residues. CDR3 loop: CASSVERTHYEQYF. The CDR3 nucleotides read TGCGCCAGCAGCGTTGAAAGGACTCACTACGAGCAGTACTTC.

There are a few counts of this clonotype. CDR3: CASSSPGIRGPEAFF. CDR3 nucleotide sequence: TGCGCCAGCAGCTCCCCGGGAATCAGGGGGCCTGAAGCTTTCTTT. The genes are TRBV5-1 and TRBJ1-1; TRBD1 agrees at 8 bases. With 3 bases clipped from V and 6 bases from J, the junction kept 10 bases outside the gene matches. The germline V gene encodes CDR1 SGHRS and CDR2 YFSETQ. The CDR3 totals 15 residues.

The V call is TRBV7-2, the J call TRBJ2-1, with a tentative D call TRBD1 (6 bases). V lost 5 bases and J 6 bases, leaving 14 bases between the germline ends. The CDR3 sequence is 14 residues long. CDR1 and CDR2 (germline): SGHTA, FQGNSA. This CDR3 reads CASSGTTTVNEQFF. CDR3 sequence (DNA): TGTGCCAGCAGCGGGACAACGACTGTCAATGAGCAGTTCTTC.

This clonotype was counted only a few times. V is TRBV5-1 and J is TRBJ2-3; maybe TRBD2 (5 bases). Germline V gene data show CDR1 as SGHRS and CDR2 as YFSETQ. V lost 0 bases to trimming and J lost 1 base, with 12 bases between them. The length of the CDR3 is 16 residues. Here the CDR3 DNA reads TGCGCCAGCAGCTTGGCCGGGCTAGCTGGCACAGATACGCAGTATTTT. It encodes CASSLAGLAGTDTQYF.

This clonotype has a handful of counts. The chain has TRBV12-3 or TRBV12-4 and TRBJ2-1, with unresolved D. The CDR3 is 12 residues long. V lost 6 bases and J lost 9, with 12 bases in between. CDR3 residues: CASSLRFGEQFF. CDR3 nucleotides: TGTGCCAGCAGCCTTCGTTTTGGTGAGCAGTTCTTC.

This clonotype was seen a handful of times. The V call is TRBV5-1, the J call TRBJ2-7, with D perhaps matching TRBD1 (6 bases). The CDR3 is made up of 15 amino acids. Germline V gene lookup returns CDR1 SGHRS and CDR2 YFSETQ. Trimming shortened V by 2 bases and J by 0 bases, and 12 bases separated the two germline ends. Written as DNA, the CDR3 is TGCGCCAGCAGCTTTTTTAGGGGGAGCTCCTACGAGCAGTACTTC. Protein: CASSFFRGSSYEQYF.

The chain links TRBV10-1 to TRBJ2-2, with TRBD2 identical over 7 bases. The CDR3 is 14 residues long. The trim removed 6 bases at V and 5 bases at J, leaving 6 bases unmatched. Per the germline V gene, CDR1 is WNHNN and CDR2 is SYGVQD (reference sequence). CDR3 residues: CASSPGTKTGELFF. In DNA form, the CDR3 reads TGCGCCAGCAGCCCCGGGACTAAAACCGGGGAGCTGTTTTTT.

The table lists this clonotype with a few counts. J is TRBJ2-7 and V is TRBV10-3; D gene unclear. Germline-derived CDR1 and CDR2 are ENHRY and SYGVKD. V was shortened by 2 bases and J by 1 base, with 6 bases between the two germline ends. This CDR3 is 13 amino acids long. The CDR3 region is CAISEGNSYEQYF. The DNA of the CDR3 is TGTGCCATCAGTGAGGGAAATTCCTACGAGCAGTACTTC.